The clone carrying this T cell receptor (beta chain) was observed a few times. Its antigen remains unidentified. The data stem from a study of post-analysis software for immune sequencing data. Overall study findings and caveats: Analysis by F measure revealed that same-batch samples clustered strongly together. In patients, about five TRBV segments were more frequent than in controls, with TRBV5-6, TRBV5-1 and TRBV20-1 among them. Diversity measured as normalized Chao1 was significantly lower in multiple sclerosis patients than in controls.

The CDR3 is 15 amino acids. Germline CDR1 and CDR2: DFQATT and SNEGSKA (reference sequence). Trimming removed 5 bases from V and 3 bases from J, with 18 bases in between. Libraries were made from TCR beta cDNA, and they carried unique molecular identifiers. Each batch of roughly 0.9 to 10 million T cells produced hundreds of thousands of cDNA molecules. TCRdb itself ran the PCR reads through MiXCR, one entry per CDR3 protein. The sample lists a few hundred thousand distinct CDR3 sequences; 30% to 45% were seen once. The chain links TRBV20-1 to TRBJ2-3, with a possible D match to TRBD2 (6 bases). This clonotype was sampled from a girl aged 2 to 9 with multiple sclerosis. Sequencing input: blood. This chain's CDR3 is CSAGTSGLVTDTQYF. In DNA, the CDR3 is TGCAGTGCTGGCACCTCGGGACTTGTAACAGATACGCAGTATTTT.